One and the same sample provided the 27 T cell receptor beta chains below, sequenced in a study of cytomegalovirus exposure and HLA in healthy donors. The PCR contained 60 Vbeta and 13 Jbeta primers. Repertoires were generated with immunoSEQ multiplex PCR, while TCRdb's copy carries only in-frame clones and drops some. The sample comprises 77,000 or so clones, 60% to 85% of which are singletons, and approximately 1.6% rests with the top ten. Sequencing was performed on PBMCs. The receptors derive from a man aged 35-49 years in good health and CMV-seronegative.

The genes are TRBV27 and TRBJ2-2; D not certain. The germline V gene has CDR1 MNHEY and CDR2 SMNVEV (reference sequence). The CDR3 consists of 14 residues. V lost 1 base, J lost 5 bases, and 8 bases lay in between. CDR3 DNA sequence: TGTGCCAGCAGTTTATTTTTCGTGACCGGGGAGCTGTTTTTT. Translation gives CASSLFFVTGELFF.

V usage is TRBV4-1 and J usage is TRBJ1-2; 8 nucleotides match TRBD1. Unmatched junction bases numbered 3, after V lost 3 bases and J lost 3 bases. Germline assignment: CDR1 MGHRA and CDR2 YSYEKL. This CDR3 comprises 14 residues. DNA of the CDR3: TGCGCCAGCAGCCACCAACAGGGGGACTATGGCTACACCTTC. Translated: CASSHQQGDYGYTF.

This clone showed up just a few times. The chain's CDR3 is CASRPRGGIYNEQFF. The CDR3 coding sequence is TGTGCCAGTAGACCGAGGGGGGGGATATACAATGAGCAGTTCTTC. The chain is built from TRBV19 and TRBJ2-1, with a weak D call TRBD2 (7 bases). Germline V gene sequence: CDR1 LNHDA, CDR2 SQIVND (reference sequence). The ends were cut back, 6 bases at V and 4 bases at J, with 16 bases in the middle. The CDR3 contains 15 residues. The full variable domain, its missing parts supplied by reference TRBV19 and TRBJ2-1, is DGGITQSPKYLFRKEGQNVTLSCEQNLNHDAMYWYRQDPGQGLRLIYYSQIVNDFQKGDIAEGYSVSREKKESFPLTVTSAQKNPTAFYLCASRPRGGIYNEQFFGPGTRLTVL.

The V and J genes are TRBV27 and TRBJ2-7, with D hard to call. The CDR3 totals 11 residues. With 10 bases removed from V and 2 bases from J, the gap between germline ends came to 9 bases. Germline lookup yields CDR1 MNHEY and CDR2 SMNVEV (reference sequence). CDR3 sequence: CATRSTYEQYF. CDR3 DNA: TGTGCCACGAGGTCCACCTACGAGCAGTACTTC.

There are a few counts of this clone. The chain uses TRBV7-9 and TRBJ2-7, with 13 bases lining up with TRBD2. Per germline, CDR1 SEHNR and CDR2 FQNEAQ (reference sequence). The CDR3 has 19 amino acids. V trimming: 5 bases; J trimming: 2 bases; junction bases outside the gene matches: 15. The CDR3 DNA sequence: TGTGCCAGCAGCGCCGACGGGACTAGCGGGACGCATTGGACCTACGAGCAGTACTTC. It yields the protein CASSADGTSGTHWTYEQYF.

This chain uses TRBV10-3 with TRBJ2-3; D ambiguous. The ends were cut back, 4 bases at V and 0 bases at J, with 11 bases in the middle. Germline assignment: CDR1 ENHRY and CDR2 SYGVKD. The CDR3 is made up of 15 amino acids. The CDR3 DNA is TGTGCCATCAGTGGGGCCAGCACTAGCACAGATACGCAGTATTTT. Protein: CAISGASTSTDTQYF.

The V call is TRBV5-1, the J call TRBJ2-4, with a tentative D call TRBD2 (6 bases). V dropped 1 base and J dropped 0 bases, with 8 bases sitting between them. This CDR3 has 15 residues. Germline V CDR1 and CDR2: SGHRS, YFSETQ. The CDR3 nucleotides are TGCGCCAGCAGCTTGAGGGGACTAGCCAAAAACATTCAGTACTTC. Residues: CASSLRGLAKNIQYF.

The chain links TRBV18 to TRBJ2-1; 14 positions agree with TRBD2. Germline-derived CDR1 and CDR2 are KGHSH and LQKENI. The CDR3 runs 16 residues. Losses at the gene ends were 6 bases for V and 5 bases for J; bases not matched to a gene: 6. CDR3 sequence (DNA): TGTGCCAGCTCCGGGACTAGCGGGAGCGGGAACAATGAGCAGTTCTTC. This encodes CASSGTSGSGNNEQFF.

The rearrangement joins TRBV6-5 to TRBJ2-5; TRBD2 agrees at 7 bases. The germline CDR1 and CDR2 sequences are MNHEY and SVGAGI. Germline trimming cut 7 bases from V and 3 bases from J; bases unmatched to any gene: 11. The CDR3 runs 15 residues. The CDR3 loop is CASKRTGTTEETQYF. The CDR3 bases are TGTGCCAGCAAACGAACGGGGACTACAGAAGAGACCCAGTACTTC.

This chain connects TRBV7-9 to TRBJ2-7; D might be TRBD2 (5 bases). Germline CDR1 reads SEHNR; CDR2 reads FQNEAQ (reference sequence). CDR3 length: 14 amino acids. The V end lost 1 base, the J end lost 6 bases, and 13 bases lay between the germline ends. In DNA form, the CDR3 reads TGTGCCAGCAGCTTAGAATTCCGGGGAGCCGAGCAGTACTTC. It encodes CASSLEFRGAEQYF. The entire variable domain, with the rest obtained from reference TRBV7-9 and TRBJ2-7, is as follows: DTGVSQNPRHKITKRGQNVTFRCDPISEHNRLYWYRQTLGQGPEFLTYFQNEAQLEKSRLLSDRFSAERPKGSFSTLEIQRTEQGDSAMYLCASSLEFRGAEQYFGPGTRLTVT.

The CDR3 DNA is TGCGCCAGCAGACTTCTAGGCCACCCCCAAGAGACCCAGTACTTC. It specifies CASRLLGHPQETQYF. The chain joins TRBV5-1 to TRBJ2-5; D remains ambiguous. The V gene lost 5 bases and the J gene lost 1 base, with 15 bases spanning the gap. The CDR3 loop spans 15 amino acids. Germline lookup yields CDR1 SGHRS and CDR2 YFSETQ.

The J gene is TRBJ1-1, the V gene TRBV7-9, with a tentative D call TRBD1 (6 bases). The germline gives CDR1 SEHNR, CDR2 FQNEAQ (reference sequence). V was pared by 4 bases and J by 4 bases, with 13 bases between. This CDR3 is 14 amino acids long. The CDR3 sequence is CASSSGTRGTEAFF. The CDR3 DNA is TGTGCCAGCAGCTCCGGGACAAGGGGCACTGAAGCTTTCTTT.

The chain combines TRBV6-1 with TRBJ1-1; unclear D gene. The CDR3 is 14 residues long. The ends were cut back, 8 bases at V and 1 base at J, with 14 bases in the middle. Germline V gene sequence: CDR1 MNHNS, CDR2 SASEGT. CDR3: CASSRKAGNTEAFF. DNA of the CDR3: TGTGCCAGCTCCCGTAAGGCGGGGAACACTGAAGCTTTCTTT.

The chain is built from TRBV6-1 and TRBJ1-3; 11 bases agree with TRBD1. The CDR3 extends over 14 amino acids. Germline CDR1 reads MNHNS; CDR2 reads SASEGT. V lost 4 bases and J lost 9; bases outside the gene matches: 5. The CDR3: CASSGDRGAGTIYF. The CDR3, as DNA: TGTGCCAGCAGTGGGGACAGGGGGGCTGGCACCATATATTTT.

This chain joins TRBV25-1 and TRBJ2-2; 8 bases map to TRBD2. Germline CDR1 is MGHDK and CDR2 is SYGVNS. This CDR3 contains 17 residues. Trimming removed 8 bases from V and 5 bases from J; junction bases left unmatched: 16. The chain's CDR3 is CASGKGIRAGETGELFF. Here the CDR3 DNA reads TGTGCCAGCGGGAAGGGGATTAGAGCGGGAGAGACCGGGGAGCTGTTTTTT.

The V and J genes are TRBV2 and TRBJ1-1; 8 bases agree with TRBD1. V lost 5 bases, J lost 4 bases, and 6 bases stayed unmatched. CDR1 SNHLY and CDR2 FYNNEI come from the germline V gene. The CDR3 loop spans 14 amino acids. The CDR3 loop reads CASSTEQGVTEAFF. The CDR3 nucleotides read TGTGCCAGCAGTACCGAACAGGGGGTCACTGAAGCTTTCTTT.

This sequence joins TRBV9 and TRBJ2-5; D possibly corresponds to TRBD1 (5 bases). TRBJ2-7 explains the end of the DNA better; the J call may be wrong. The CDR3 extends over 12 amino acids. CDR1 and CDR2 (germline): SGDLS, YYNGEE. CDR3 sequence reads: CASSQTEYEQYF. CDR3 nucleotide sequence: TGTGCCAGCAGCCAGACAGAATACGAGCAGTACTTC.

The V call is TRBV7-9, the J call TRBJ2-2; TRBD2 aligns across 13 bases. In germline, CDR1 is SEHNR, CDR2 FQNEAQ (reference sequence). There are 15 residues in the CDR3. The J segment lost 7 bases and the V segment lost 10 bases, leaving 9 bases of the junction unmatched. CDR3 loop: CATRGLAGVNGELFF. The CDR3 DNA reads TGTGCCACCAGAGGACTAGCGGGAGTGAACGGGGAGCTGTTTTTT.

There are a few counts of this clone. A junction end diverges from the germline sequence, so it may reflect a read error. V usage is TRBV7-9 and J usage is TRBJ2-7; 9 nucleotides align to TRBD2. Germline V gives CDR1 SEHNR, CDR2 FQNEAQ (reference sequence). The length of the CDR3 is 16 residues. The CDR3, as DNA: TGTTCCAGCAGCTTTTTACAGCGGGGGGCCTCCTACGAGCAGTACTTC. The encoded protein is CSSSFLQRGASYEQYF.

CDR3 sequence (DNA): TGCGCCAGCAGTGAACAGAGCTACGAGCAGTACTTC. Translation: CASSEQSYEQYF. The rearrangement uses TRBV10-2 and TRBJ2-7; no reliable D call. Germline V lookup: CDR1 WSHSY, CDR2 SAAADI. The V and J ends lost 3 bases and 3 bases respectively, with 6 bases between them. The CDR3 length is 12 residues.

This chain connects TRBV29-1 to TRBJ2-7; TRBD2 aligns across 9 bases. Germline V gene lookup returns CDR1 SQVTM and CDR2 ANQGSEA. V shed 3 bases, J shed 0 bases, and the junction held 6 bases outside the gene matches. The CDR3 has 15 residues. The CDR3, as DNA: TGCAGCGTTGATGGAGCGGGAGGCAGCTCCTACGAGCAGTACTTC. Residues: CSVDGAGGSSYEQYF.

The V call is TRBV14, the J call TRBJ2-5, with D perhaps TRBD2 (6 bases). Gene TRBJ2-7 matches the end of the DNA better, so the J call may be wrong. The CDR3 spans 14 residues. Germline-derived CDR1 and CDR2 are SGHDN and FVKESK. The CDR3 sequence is CASRGSGPSYEQYF. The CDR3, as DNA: TGTGCCAGCAGGGGGAGCGGGCCCTCCTACGAGCAGTACTTC.

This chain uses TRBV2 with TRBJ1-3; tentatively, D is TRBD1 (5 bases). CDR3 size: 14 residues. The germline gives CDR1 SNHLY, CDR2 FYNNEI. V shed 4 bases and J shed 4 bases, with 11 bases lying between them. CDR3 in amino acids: CASSVTGQGNTIYF. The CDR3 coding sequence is TGTGCCAGCAGTGTAACAGGCCAGGGAAACACCATATATTTT. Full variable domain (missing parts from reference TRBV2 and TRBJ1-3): EPEVTQTPSHQVTQMGQEVILRCVPISNHLYFYWYRQILGQKVEFLVSFYNNEISEKSEIFDDQFSVERPDGSNFTLKIRSTKLEDSAMYFCASSVTGQGNTIYFGEGSWLTVV.

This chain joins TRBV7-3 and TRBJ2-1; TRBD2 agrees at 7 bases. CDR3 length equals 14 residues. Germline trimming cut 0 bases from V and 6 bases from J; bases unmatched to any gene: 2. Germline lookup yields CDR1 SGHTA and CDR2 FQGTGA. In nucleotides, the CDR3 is TGTGCCAGCAGCTTAACGGGAGGGTCCAATGAGCAGTTCTTC. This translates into CASSLTGGSNEQFF.

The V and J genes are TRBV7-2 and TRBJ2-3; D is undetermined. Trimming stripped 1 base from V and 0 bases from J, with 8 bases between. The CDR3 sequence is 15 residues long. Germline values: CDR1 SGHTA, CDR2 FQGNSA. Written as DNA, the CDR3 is TGTGCCAGCAGCTTAGTGGTCCAGAGCACAGATACGCAGTATTTT. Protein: CASSLVVQSTDTQYF.

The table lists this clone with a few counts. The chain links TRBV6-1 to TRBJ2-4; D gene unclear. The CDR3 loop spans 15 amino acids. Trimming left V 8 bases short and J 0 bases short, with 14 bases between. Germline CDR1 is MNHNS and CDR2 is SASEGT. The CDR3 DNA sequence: TGTGCCAGCTGTACAGAATTCCTAGCCAAAAACATTCAGTACTTC. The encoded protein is CASCTEFLAKNIQYF.

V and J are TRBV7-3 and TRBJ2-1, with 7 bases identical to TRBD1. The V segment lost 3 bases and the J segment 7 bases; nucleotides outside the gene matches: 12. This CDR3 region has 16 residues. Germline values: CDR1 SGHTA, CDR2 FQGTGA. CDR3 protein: CASSLGATGVWNEQFF. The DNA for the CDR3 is TGTGCCAGCAGCTTGGGTGCTACAGGGGTGTGGAATGAGCAGTTCTTC.